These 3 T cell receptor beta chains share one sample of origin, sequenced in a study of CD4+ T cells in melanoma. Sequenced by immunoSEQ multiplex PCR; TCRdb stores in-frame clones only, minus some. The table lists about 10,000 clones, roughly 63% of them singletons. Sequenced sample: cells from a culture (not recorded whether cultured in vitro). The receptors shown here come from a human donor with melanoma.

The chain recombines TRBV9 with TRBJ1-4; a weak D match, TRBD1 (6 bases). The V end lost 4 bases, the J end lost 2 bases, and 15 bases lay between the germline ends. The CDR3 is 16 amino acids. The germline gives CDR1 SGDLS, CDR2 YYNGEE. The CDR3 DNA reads TGTGCCAGCAGCCAAGGGGGGGGAGGCACTAATGAAAAACTGTTTTTT. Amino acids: CASSQGGGGTNEKLFF.

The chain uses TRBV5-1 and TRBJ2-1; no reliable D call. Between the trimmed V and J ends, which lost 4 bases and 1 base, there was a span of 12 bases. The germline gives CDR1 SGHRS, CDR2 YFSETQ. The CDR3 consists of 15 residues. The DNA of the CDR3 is TGCGCCAGCAGCAAAGGCGGAGTATCCTACAATGAGCAGTTCTTC. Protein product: CASSKGGVSYNEQFF.

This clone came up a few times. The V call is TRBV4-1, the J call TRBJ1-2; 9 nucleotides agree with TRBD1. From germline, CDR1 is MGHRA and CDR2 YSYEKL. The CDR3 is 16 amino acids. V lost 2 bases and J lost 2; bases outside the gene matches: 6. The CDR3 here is CASSQPYRGRNYGYTF. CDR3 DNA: TGCGCCAGCAGCCAACCATACAGGGGGCGAAACTATGGCTACACCTTC.